The entry below gives a single T cell receptor beta chain sequence along with its context. Its antigen is still unknown. The CDR3 runs to 14 residues. V was trimmed by 0 bases and J by 3 bases, leaving 9 bases between them. Germline V gene data show CDR1 as SGHAT and CDR2 as FQNNGV. This sample was taken from a study of prognosis after radiotherapy for stage I lung cancer. Study summary: Among 6 to 8 patients the tumors were squamous cell carcinoma, and among some 12 they were adenocarcinoma.

Study conclusions and caveats: When patients developed distant metastases, their Shannon entropy after stereotactic body radiation therapy was lower.

Multiplex PCR, run in two rounds, amplified TCR beta CDR3 from genomic DNA. Amplification in first-round PCR relied on primers specific to each TRBV and TRBJ gene. From the multiplex PCR reads, TCRdb called clonotypes with MiXCR, one entry per CDR3 protein. The table has under 20,000 distinct CDR3 sequences, approximately 50% seen once; the top ten hold 25% to 30%. This specimen was PBMCs, taken before or after stereotactic body radiation therapy (not recorded which). The J gene is TRBJ2-7, the V gene TRBV11-2; possible D gene TRBD2, 6 bases. The TCR originated in a donor over 45 with non-small cell lung cancer. The CDR3 spells CASSLDAGIYEQYF. CDR3 sequence (DNA): TGTGCCAGCAGCTTAGATGCGGGGATCTACGAGCAGTACTTC.